The TCR beta chain under discussion was sequenced for a study of regulatory T cells. CD4+ cells were sorted into CD25-high CD127-low regulatory cells and CD25-low CD127-high conventional cells. Study outcomes and limitations: Hydrophobic residues at CDR3 positions 6 and 7 were enriched in conventional CD4+ T cells of CD3G-deficient patients. Regulatory T cells showed the strongest V-J pair restriction and V/J gene skewing among patient repertoires.

This clone was detected once. What it recognizes is unknown. The primer mix had 52 TRBV and 13 TRBJ primers. Method: immunoSEQ multiplex PCR; TCRdb's copy keeps in-frame clones and lacks some. The sample has under 45,000 clones; over 75% are singletons. V lost 10 bases, J lost 4 bases, and 16 bases lay in between. This CDR3 is 14 amino acids long. The germline V gene encodes CDR1 MNHNS and CDR2 SASEGT. The receptor's source is a person aged 18 to 35 with CD3G deficiency. Sequencing was done on a sample of conventional CD4+ T cells sorted from blood. This chain joins TRBV6-1 and TRBJ2-2; D tentatively reads TRBD1 or TRBD2 (5 bases each). For the CDR3, the DNA is TGTGCCACCGATATATACGGGGCCACCGGGGAGCTGTTTTTT. Translated: CATDIYGATGELFF.